This T cell receptor beta chain came from a study of control samples from healthy donors and cancer patients. Sequencing used immunoSEQ multiplex PCR; TCRdb keeps in-frame clones, though not all of them. The table has more than 65,000 clones, approximately 90% seen once; the top ten hold about 2%. V shed 2 bases and J shed 2 bases, with 16 bases lying between them. Germline V gene data show CDR1 as SGHDT and CDR2 as YYEEEE. The CDR3 covers 16 residues. This sequence was found in a woman aged 60-75 years with head and neck cancer. The sequenced sample was PBMCs. The V call is TRBV5-6, the J call TRBJ2-5, with TRBD1 as a possible D gene (7 bases). DNA for the CDR3: TGTGCCAGCAGCTTAGTGGTCGCAGGGGGGCAAGAGACCCAGTACTTC. It encodes CASSLVVAGGQETQYF.